The sequence of this T cell receptor beta chain was determined in a study of sequential checkpoint blockade in melanoma. Assay used: immunoSEQ multiplex PCR; TCRdb lists only in-frame clones, some missing. Among 3,500 to 5,500 clones listed, less than 25% were seen once. The CDR3 loop spans 15 amino acids. The treatment here: randomized to nivolumab then ipilimumab (arm A) or the reverse (arm B). None of the patients previously received DNA-damaging chemotherapy. The source was tumor tissue (inferred from file names), collected from a patient given nivolumab and ipilimumab in sequence. The gene calls are TRBV1 and TRBJ1-2. TRBV1 is noted as a pseudogene. The receptor was derived from a human donor with melanoma. Written as DNA, the CDR3 is TGCGCCAGCAGCCGCGAACATGACGGATACTATGGCTACACCTTC. Protein: CASSREHDGYYGYTF.